This TCR beta chain appears in the sequencing data of a study of T cell repertoires in cytomegalovirus infection. Study as a whole: The public TCR beta signatures pointed to both CMV infection and matching HLA type.

TCRdb independently ran MiXCR on the reads; one entry per CDR3 protein. In the table there are 680,000 or so distinct CDR3 sequences, 35% of which are singletons. V dropped 1 base and J dropped 5 bases, with 11 bases sitting between them. The CDR3 is 15 amino acids. Germline values: CDR1 SGHTA, CDR2 FQGNSA. This clonotype has a handful of counts. Its antigen is not known. Regarding the study as a whole: Dominating the ex vivo response were TCR beta clonotypes that were CMV-specific and HLA-C-restricted.

The receptor was isolated from a human donor in good health (CMV status not recorded). Some clones in this sample may be carry-over from other donors' samples. Sequencing was performed on PBMCs. The chain couples TRBV7-2 to TRBJ2-2; maybe TRBD2 (5 bases). CDR3 DNA: TGTGCCAGCAGCTTAGGACGGACTGGGACCGGGGAGCTGTTTTTT. This gives the protein CASSLGRTGTGELFF.